In this sample, the clone carrying this T cell receptor beta chain turned up a few times. Its antigen is unidentified. This record belongs to a study of CD8 T cells in ankylosing spondylitis. Notes on the study in general: Enrichment of disease-linked clones was reportedly significant in matched ankylosing spondylitis synovial fluid. Ankylosing spondylitis blood seemed to carry a telltale TCR beta motif made of several highly homologous variants.

By quantitative 5'-RACE with molecular barcodes, the TCR beta libraries were made. MiXCR was run by TCRdb on the 5' RACE reads, yielding one entry per CDR3 protein. The sample lists approximately 550,000 distinct CDR3 sequences; approximately 11% were seen once. The CDR3 is 15 residues long. V gave up 3 bases and J gave up 6 bases; unmatched junction bases: 13. CDR1 is DFQATT and CDR2 is SNEGSKA in the germline V gene (reference sequence). This receptor was taken from a male donor with ankylosing spondylitis. Sequenced input: blood, either unsorted or a sorted T cell fraction (not recorded which). The rearrangement links TRBV20-1 to TRBJ2-7; 8 bases map to TRBD2. Written as DNA, the CDR3 is TGCAGTGCTAGTACGGGAGGGCCTCAAGTAATCGAGCAGTACGTC. This sequence encodes CSASTGGPQVIEQYV.